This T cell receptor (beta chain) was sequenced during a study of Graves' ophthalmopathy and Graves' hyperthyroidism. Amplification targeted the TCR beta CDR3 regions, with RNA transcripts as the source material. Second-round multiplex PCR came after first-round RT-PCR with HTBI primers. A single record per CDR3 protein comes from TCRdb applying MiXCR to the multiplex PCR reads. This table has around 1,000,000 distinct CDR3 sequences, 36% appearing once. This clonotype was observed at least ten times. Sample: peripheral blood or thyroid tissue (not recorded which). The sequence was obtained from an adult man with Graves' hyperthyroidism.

CDR3 DNA sequence: TGTGCCAGCGACCCGGGACAGGGAGTCCATCAGCCCCAGCATTTT. The encoded protein is CASDPGQGVHQPQHF. J is TRBJ1-5 and V is TRBV7-8, with 9 bases matching TRBD1. CDR1 SGHVS and CDR2 FQNEAQ come from the germline V gene. The CDR3 runs 15 residues. With 8 bases clipped from V and 5 bases from J, the junction kept 10 bases outside the gene matches.